The rows below give T cell receptor beta chains drawn from one sample of a study of cytomegalovirus exposure and HLA in healthy donors. The method was immunoSEQ multiplex PCR; TCRdb's version includes in-frame clones alone and lacks a portion of them. Its clone listing holds 50,000 to 80,000 clones. The sequenced sample consisted of PBMCs. The receptors come from a woman between 18 and 30 years old in good health and CMV-seronegative. Both conserved end residues are part of each CDR3. Each record gives: V gene, CDR3 protein.

TRBV6-5,CASSRPGLARDTQYF
TRBV11-1,CASSLIGGYSPLHF
TRBV4-1,CASSQHDRGGTEAFF
TRBV25-1,CASSEGPSNQPQHF
TRBV2,CASSDDTRSYEQYF
TRBV30,CAWSVSSGRDNEQFF
TRBV9,CASSVPGGGNTDTQYF
TRBV7-5,CVRSVGRGRNTIYF
TRBV9,CASSAYGTGETQYF
TRBV5-1,CASSLAGSNQPQHF
TRBV15,CATSRVGATDLTGGYTF